The present TCR beta chain was sequenced within a study of T-cell reconstitution after alpha-beta-depleted transplantation in children. Study outcomes and limitations: Elevated TCRbeta diversity at day 60 was traced, in some patients, to surviving recipient T cells and thymic progenitors. By one year post-transplant, T-cell counts and diversity largely arose from T cells that were newly produced. About two months after transplant, alpha-beta T cells reportedly came from several hundred expanded graft clones.

On this clonotype: Its antigen is unidentified.

This CDR3 comprises 16 residues. V shed 1 base, J shed 1 base, and the junction held 6 bases outside the gene matches. CDR1 and CDR2 from the germline V gene are MGHRA and YSYEKL. Unique molecular identifiers tagged the TCRbeta library. A single record per CDR3 protein comes from TCRdb applying MiXCR to the PCR reads. Altogether about a million distinct CDR3 sequences are present, under 30% being singletons, with the ten largest covering roughly 28%. The chain carries TRBV4-1 and TRBJ2-5; 7 positions match TRBD2. The source was PBMCs, mostly from graft donor cells, collected 360 days after TCRalphabeta/CD19-depleted stem cell transplant. The TCR comes from a boy in the first two years of life who had a stem cell transplant for SCID, so the T cells may come from the graft donor. The CDR3 nucleotides are TGCGCCAGCAGCCAAGGGGGAGGACTAGTCCAAGAGACCCAGTACTTC. Protein product: CASSQGGGLVQETQYF.